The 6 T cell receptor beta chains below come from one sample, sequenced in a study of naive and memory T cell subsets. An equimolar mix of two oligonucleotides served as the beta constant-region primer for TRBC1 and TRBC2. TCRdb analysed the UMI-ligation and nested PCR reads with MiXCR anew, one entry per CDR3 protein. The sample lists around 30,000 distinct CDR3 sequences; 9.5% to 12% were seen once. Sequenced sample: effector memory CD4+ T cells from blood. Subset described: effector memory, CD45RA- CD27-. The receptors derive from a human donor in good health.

CDR3 amino acids: CASSDGGSYNEQFF. Here the CDR3 DNA reads TGTGCCAGCAGCGACGGGGGCTCCTACAATGAGCAGTTCTTC. The rearrangement joins TRBV12-3 or TRBV12-4 to TRBJ2-1; TRBD2 is a possible D gene (6 bases). Trimming shortened V by 6 bases and J by 0 bases, and 9 bases separated the two germline ends. CDR3 length: 14 amino acids.

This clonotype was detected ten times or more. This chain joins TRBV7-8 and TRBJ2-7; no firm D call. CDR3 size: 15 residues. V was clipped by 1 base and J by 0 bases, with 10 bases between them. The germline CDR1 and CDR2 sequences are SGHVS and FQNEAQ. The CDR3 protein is CASSLGSANSYEQYF. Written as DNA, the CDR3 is TGTGCCAGCAGCTTAGGGTCTGCTAACTCCTACGAGCAGTACTTC.

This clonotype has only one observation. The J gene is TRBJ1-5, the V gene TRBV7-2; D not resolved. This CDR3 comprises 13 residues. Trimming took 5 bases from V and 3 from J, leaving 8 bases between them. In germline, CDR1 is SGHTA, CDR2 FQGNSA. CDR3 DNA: TGTGCCAGCAGCGACCCCCCCAATCAGCCCCAGCATTTT. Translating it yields CASSDPPNQPQHF.

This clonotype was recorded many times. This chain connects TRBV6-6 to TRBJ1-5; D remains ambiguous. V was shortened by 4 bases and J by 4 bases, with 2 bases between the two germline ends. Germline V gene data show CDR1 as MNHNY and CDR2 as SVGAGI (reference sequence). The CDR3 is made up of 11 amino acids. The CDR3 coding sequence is TGTGCCAGCAGTTCTAATCAGCCCCAGCATTTT. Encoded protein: CASSSNQPQHF.

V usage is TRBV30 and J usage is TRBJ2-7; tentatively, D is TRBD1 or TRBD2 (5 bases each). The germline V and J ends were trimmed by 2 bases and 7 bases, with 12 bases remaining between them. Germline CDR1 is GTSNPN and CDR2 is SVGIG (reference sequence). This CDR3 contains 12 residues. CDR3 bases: TGTGCCTGGAGTCCCAACTGGGGGGAGCAGTACTTC. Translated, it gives CAWSPNWGEQYF.

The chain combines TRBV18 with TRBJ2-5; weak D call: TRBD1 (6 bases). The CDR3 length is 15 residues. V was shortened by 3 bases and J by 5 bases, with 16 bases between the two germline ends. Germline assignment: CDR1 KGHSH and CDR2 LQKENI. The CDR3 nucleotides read TGTGCCAGCTCACCGGGACAAGGGGCCGCCGAGACCCAGTACTTC. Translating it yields CASSPGQGAAETQYF.